What follows are 6 T cell receptor beta chains derived from one specimen sequenced in a study of blood T cells in healthy people across ages. It was with a sample-barcoded 5' primer and a J-beta primer mix that a second PCR of about 7 to 12 cycles was run. TCRdb called the 5' RACE reads again in MiXCR, with one record for every CDR3 protein. The sample shows around 2 million distinct CDR3 sequences, about 39% of them seen only once. What was sequenced was blood. Receptors originate from a human donor in good health.

The chain carries TRBV7-9 and TRBJ2-5; D is undetermined. The closer fit of TRBJ2-7 to the DNA end suggests the J call may be wrong. Germline V gene sequence: CDR1 SEHNR, CDR2 FQNEAQ (reference sequence). There are 12 residues in the CDR3. The CDR3 here is CASSHSRYEQYF. CDR3 in DNA: TGTGCCAGCAGTCACAGCCGCTACGAGCAGTACTTC.

CDR3 amino acids: CASSSQGAILGYTF. CDR3 sequence (DNA): TGTGCCAGCAGCTCTCAGGGGGCGATATTAGGCTACACCTTC. The rearrangement joins TRBV7-2 to TRBJ1-2, with 8 bases that match TRBD1. The V and J ends lost 4 bases and 8 bases, in that order; junction bases with no gene match: 9. The CDR3 is 14 residues long. The germline gives CDR1 SGHTA, CDR2 FQGNSA. Filled out from reference TRBV7-2 and TRBJ1-2, the complete variable domain reads GAGVSQSPSNKVTEKGKDVELRCDPISGHTALYWYRQSLGQGLEFLIYFQGNSAPDKSGLPSDRFSAERTGGSVSTLTIQRTQQEDSAVYLCASSSQGAILGYTFGSGTRLTVV.

The CDR3, as DNA: TGCAGCGATATACGGGACAGCTCCTACAATGAGCAGTTCTTC. It codes for CSDIRDSSYNEQFF. This chain links TRBV29-1 with TRBJ2-1; 7 bases match TRBD1. The V gene's germline CDR1 is SQVTM and CDR2 ANQGSEA. Trimming took 7 bases from V and 0 from J; bases not matched to a gene: 6. This CDR3 comprises 14 residues.

V and J are TRBV7-2 and TRBJ2-3; D is possibly TRBD1 (6 bases). CDR1 and CDR2 from the germline V gene are SGHTA and FQGNSA. The ends were cut back, 8 bases at V and 6 bases at J, with 12 bases in the middle. This CDR3 region has 12 residues. The CDR3: CASQGNVDTQYF. The DNA of the CDR3 is TGTGCCAGCCAGGGGAATGTGGATACGCAGTATTTT.

Note on this clonotype: Compared with germline, one end of the junction differs, possibly owing to a read error. The CDR3 here is CTSSPTRQTSGYTF. The CDR3 DNA is TGTACCAGCAGCCCTACGAGGCAGACGAGTGGCTACACCTTC. The rearrangement links TRBV11-2 to TRBJ1-2; D is unclear. Germline CDR1 SGHAT, CDR2 FQNNGV. The CDR3 totals 14 residues.

This chain's CDR3 is CASRSTPSETQYF. The CDR3 region has the DNA TGTGCCAGCAGATCCACCCCATCAGAGACCCAGTACTTC. This chain links TRBV6-5 with TRBJ2-7; D is uncertain. The J call may be in error: the DNA end matches TRBJ2-5 better. The CDR3 covers 13 residues. CDR1 and CDR2 from the germline V gene are MNHEY and SVGAGI.